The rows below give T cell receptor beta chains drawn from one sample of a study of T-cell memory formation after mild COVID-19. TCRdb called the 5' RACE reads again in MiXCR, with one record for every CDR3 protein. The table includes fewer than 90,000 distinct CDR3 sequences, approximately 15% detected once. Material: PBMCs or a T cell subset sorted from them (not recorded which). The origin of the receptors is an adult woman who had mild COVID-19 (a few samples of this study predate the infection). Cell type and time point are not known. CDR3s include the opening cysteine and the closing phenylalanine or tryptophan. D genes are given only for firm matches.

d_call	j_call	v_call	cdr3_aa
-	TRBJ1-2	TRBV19	CASSILARDASRTF
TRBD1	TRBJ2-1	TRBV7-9	CASSSNRGTGPYNEQFF
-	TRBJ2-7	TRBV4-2	CASSQEAQGSYEQYF
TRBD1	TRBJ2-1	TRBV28	CASTQLLGQEYNEQFF
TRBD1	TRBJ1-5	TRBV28	CASSFGTGGYQPQHF
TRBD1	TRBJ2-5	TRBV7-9	CASSSLPGQGVGETQYF
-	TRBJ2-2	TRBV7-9	CASSLMSRPGELFF
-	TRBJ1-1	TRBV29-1	CSVGPDDTSNLKAFF
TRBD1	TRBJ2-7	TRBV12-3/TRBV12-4	CASSLGQGTSEYF
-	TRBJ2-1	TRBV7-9	CASSLEDDSGSYNEQFF
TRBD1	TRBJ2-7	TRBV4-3	CASSQDSGQGGYEQYF
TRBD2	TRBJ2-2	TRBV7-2	CASSTLAGVYTGELFF
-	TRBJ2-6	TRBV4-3	CASSQIGSGANVLTF
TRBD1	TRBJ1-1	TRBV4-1	CASNWGQGNTEAFF
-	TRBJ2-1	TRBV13	CASSFPPTENEQFF
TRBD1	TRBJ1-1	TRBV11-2	CASSPGFQDRTEAFF
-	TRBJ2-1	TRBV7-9	CASSLVVSGGNNEQFF
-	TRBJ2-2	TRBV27	CASSYLLGPERTGELFF
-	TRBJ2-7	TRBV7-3	CASSLIGGLETYEQYF
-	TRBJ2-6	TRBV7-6	CASSLAPVGGVVSGANVLTF
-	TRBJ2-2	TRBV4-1	CASSQDPGLNTGELFF
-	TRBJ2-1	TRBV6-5	CASSPLGGATNEQFF
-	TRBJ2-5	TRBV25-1	CASSSSGTLYQETQYF
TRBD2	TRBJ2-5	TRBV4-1	CASSQPKPGLAETQYF
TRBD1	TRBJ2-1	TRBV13	CASSLGAGQGYNEQFF
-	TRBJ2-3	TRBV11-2	CASSWGDTQYF